This T cell receptor (beta chain) is from a study of CXCR3-negative and CXCR3-positive naive CD8 T cells. Study-wide points: Memory cells showed distinct TRBV-TRBJ patterns, while the two naive subsets matched. CXCR3-positive naive cells had TRB CDR3s that were more hydrophobic than CXCR3-negative naive cells had.

The libraries of TRB cDNA were prepared using 5' RACE with UMI labels. TCRdb derives one entry per CDR3 protein from the 5' RACE reads, leaving out DNA. The table for this sample gives 6,000 to 8,000 distinct CDR3 sequences. In germline, CDR1 is SGHKS, CDR2 YYEKEE (reference sequence). There are 17 residues in the CDR3. The authors gated naive CD8+ T cells as CD45RO-CCR7+CD27+CD95-. Worth noting for this clonotype: Its target is not known.

Sequences were obtained from naive CXCR3+ CD8+ T cells from blood. The subset denotes: CD45RO-CCR7+CD27+CD95- naive CD8+ T cells expressing CXCR3 (TNR3+). The gene calls are TRBV5-5 and TRBJ2-2; the TCRdb call, TRBD2, lacks DNA for checking. This TCR derives from a human donor in good health. Some clones in this sample may be carry-over from other donors' samples. The CDR3: CASSLGLAGGYTGELFF.